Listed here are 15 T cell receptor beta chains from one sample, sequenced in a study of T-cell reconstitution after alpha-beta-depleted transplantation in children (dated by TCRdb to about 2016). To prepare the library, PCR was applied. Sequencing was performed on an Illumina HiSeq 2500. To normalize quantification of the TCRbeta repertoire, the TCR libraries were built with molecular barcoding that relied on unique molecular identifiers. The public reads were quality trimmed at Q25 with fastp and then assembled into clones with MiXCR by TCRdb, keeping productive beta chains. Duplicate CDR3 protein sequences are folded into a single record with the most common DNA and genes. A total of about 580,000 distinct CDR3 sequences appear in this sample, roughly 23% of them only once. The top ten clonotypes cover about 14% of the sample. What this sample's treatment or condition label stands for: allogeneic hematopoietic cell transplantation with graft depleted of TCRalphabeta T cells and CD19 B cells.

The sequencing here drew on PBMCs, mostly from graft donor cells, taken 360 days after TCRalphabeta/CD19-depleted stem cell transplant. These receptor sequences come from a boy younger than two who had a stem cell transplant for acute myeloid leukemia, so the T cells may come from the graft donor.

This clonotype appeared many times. CDR3 sequence (DNA): TGTGCCAGCAGCCCCCCCGGGACAGCTTGGAACACTGAAGCTTTCTTT. It is translated as CASSPPGTAWNTEAFF. V is TRBV12-3 or TRBV12-4 and J is TRBJ1-1, with TRBD1 identical over 7 bases. V was clipped by 6 bases and J by 1 base; unmatched bases: 11. The CDR3 is 16 residues long.

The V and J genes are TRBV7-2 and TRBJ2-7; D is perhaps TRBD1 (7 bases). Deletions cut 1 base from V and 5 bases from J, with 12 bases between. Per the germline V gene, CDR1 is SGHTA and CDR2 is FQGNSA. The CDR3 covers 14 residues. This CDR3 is CASSLVAGGHEQYF. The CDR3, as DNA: TGTGCCAGCAGCTTAGTCGCAGGGGGGCACGAGCAGTACTTC.

The CDR3 nucleotides read TGTGCCAGCAGTCGCGCAGCCCTCCACTTT. Translating gives CASSRAALHF. The chain has TRBV28 and TRBJ1-6; D not certain. V gave up 5 bases and J gave up 14 bases, with 7 bases separating them. The germline V gene has CDR1 MDHEN and CDR2 SYDVKM. This CDR3 has 10 residues.

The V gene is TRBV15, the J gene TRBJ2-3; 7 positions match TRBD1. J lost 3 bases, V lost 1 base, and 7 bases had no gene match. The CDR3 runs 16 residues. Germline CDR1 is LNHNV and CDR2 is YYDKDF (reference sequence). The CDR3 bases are TGTGCCACCAGCAGAGGACAGGGCCTGTGGACAGATACGCAGTATTTT. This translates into CATSRGQGLWTDTQYF.

The CDR3 coding sequence is TGTGCCAGCAGCCCCCCCCCGTGGGGTGCAGCCTCCTACGAGCAGTACGTC. This codes for CASSPPPWGAASYEQYV. This chain joins TRBV7-9 and TRBJ2-7, with D unclear. V was cut by 5 bases and J by 0 bases, with 20 bases left in between. Germline V gene data show CDR1 as SEHNR and CDR2 as FQNEAQ (reference sequence). The length of the CDR3 is 17 residues.

The CDR3 DNA reads as TGTGCCAGCAGTTTATTTACAGGGGCCAATGAGCAGTTCTTC. Encoded protein: CASSLFTGANEQFF. The J gene is TRBJ2-1, the V gene TRBV28, with 7 bases matching TRBD1. The CDR3 is 14 amino acids. With V trimmed by 1 base and J by 6 bases, 3 bases remained unmatched. CDR1 and CDR2 (germline): MDHEN, SYDVKM.

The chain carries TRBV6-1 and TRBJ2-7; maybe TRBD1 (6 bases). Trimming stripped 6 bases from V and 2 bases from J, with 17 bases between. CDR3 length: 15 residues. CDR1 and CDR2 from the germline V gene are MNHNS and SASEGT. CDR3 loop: CASSWSGTSTYEQYF. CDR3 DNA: TGTGCCAGCAGCTGGTCCGGGACATCAACCTACGAGCAGTACTTC.

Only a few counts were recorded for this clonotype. CDR3 residues: CASNDGDNNADTQYF. The CDR3 nucleotides read TGTGCCAGCAACGACGGGGATAATAATGCAGATACGCAGTATTTT. The V gene is TRBV7-2, the J gene TRBJ2-3; maybe TRBD2 (5 bases). The length of the CDR3 is 15 residues. Germline assignment: CDR1 SGHTA and CDR2 FQGNSA. V was clipped by 7 bases and J by 4 bases, with 18 bases between them.

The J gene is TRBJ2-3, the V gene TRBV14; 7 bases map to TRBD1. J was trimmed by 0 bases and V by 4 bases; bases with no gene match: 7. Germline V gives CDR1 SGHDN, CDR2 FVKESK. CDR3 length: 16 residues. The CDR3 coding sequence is TGTGCCAGCAGCCCCTCCGGGACAGTGAGCACAGATACGCAGTATTTT. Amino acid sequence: CASSPSGTVSTDTQYF.

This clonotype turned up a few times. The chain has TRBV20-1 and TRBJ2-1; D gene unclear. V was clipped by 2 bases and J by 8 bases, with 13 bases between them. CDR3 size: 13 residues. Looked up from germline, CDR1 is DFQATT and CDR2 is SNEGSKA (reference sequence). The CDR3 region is CSARKDRNHEQFF. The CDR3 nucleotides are TGCAGTGCTAGAAAAGACCGGAACCATGAGCAGTTCTTC.

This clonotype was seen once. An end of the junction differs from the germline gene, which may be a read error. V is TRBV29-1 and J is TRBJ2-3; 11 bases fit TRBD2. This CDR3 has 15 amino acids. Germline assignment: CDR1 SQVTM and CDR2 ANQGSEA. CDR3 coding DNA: TGCACCGTTGCTCCTAGCGGGGGGATCACAGATACGCAGTATTTT. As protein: CTVAPSGGITDTQYF.

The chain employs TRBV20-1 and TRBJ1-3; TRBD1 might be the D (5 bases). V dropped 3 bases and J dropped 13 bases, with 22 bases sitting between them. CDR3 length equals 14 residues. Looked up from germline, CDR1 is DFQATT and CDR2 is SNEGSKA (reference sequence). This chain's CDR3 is CSASRGETGARIYF. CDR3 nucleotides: TGCAGTGCTAGCCGGGGGGAAACAGGCGCCAGGATATATTTT.

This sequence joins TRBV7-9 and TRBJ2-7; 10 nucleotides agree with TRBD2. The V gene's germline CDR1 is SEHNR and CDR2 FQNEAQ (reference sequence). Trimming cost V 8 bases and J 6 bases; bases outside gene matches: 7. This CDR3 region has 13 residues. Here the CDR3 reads CASAAGGPLEQYF. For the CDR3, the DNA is TGTGCCAGCGCAGCGGGGGGGCCTCTCGAGCAGTACTTC.

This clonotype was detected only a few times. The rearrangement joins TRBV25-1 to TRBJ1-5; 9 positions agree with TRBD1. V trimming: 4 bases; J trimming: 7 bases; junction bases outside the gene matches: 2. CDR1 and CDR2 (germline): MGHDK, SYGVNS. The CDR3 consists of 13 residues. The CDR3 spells CASSVTGGQPQHF. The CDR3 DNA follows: TGTGCCAGCAGTGTGACAGGGGGACAGCCCCAGCATTTT. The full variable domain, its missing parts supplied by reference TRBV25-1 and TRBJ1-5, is EADIYQTPRYLVIGTGKKITLECSQTMGHDKMYWYQQDPGMELHLIHYSYGVNSTEKGDLSSESTVSRIRTEHFPLTLESARPSHTSQYLCASSVTGGQPQHFGDGTRLSIL.

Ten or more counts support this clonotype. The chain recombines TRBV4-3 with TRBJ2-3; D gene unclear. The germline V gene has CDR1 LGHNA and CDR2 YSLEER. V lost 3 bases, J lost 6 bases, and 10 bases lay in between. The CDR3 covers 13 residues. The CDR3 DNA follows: TGCGCCAGCAGCCACCTAGGGAAGGATACGCAGTATTTT. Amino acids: CASSHLGKDTQYF.